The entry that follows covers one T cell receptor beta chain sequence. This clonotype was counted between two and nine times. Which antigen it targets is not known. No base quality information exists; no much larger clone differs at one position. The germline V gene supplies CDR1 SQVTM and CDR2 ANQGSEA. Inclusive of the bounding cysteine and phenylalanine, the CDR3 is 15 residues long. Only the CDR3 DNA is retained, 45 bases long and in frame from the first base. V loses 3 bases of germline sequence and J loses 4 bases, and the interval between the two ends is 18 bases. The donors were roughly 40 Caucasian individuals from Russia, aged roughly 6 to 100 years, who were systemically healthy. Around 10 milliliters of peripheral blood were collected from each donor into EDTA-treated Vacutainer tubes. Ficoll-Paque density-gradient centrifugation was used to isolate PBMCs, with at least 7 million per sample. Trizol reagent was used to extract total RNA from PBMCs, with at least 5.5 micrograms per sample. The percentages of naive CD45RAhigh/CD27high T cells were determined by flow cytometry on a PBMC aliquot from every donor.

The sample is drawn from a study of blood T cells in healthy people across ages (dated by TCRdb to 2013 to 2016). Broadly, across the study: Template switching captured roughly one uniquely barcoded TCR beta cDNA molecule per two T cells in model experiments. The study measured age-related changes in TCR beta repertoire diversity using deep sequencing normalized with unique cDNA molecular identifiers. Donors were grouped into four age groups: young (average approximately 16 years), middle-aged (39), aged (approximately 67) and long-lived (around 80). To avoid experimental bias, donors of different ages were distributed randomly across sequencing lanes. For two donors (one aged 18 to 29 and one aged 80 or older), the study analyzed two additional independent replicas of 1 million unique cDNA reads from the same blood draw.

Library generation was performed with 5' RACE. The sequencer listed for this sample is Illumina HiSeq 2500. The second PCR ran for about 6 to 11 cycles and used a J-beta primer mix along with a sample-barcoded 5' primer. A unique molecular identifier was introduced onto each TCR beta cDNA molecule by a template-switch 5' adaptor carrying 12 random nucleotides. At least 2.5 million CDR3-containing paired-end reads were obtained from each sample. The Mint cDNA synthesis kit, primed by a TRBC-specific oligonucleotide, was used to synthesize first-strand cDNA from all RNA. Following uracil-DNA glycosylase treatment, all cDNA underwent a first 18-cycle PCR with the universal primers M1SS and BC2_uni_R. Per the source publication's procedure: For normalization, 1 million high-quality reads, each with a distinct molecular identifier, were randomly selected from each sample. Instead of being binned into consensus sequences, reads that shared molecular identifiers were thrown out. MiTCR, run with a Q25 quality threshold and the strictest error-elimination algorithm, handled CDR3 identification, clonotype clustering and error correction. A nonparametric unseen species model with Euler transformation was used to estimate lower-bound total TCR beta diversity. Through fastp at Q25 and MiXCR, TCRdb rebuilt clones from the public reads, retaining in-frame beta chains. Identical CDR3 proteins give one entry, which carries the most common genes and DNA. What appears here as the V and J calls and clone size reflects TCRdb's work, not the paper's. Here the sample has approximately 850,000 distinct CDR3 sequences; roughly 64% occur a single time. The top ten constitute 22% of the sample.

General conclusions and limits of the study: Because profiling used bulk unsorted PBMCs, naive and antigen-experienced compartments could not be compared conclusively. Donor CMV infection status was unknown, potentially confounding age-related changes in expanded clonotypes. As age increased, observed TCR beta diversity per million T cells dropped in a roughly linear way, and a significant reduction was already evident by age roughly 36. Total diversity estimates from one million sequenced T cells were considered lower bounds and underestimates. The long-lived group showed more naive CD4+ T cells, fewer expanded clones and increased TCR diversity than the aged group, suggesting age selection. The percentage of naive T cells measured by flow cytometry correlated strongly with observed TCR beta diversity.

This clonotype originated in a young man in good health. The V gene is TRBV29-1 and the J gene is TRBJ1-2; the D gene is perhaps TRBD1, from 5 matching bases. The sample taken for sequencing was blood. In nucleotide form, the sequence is TGCAGCGTTGACGCCTCGGGGGGGTTGGGCTATGGCTACACCTTC. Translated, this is CSVDASGGLGYGYTF. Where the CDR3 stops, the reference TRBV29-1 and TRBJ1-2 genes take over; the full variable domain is SAVISQKPSRDICQRGTSLTIQCQVDSQVTMMFWYRQQPGQSLTLIATANQGSEATYESGFVIDKFPISRPNLTFSTLTVSNMSPEDSSIYLCSVDASGGLGYGYTFGSGTRLTVV.